Given below is one T cell receptor (beta chain) in context. No antigen is known for it. The germline V gene has CDR1 LGHNA and CDR2 YSLEER. Trimming left V 0 bases short and J 2 bases short, with 10 bases between. This CDR3 spans 15 amino acids. These data come from a study of response to subunit inactivated influenza vaccine. TCRdb redid the calling of the RT-PCR reads with MiXCR, one entry per CDR3 protein. This table has a few hundred thousand distinct CDR3 sequences, 14% appearing once. Study results and limitations: After each seasonal influenza vaccination, few new T cells are recruited, the authors suggested.

The rearrangement joins TRBV4-3 to TRBJ1-2; D uncertain. The TCR originated in a man aged 50 to 59 who received an inactivated influenza vaccine. The sample here was PBMCs from blood, taken approximately 13 days after vaccination. The CDR3: CASSQDYRENYGYTF. The CDR3 DNA reads TGCGCCAGCAGCCAAGATTACAGAGAGAACTATGGCTACACCTTC.